One and the same sample provided the 20 T cell receptor beta chains below, sequenced in a study of metastatic and nonmetastatic thyroid tumors. TCRdb re-called the PCR reads through MiXCR. Of 50,000 or so clones in the sample, 22% were seen once. Among the patients, none had received any treatment before thyroid surgery. The sample was blood. The receptors originated from a male donor with papillary thyroid cancer or a benign thyroid nodule (not recorded which). Some clones in this sample may be carry-over from other donors' samples.

DNA for the CDR3: TGCAGTGCTAGAGAATATGCGTCGGACAGAGTGGACGAGCAGTACTTC. Its translation is CSAREYASDRVDEQYF. The gene calls are TRBV20-1 and TRBJ2-7; D possibly corresponds to TRBD1 (6 bases). Germline V gene lookup returns CDR1 DFQATT and CDR2 SNEGSKA (reference sequence). The CDR3 sequence is 16 residues long. Trimming removed 0 bases from V and 5 bases from J, with 20 bases in between.

In its sample, this clone was seen many times. J is TRBJ1-5 and V is TRBV2; 9 nucleotides line up with TRBD1. The CDR3 has 16 residues. Germline CDR1 is SNHLY and CDR2 is FYNNEI. V was pared by 6 bases and J by 0 bases, with 6 bases of the junction left unmatched. The CDR3 loop reads CASRGQGSISNQPQHF. The CDR3 DNA reads TGTGCCAGCAGAGGACAGGGGAGCATTAGCAATCAGCCCCAGCATTTT. Filled out from reference TRBV2 and TRBJ1-5, the complete variable domain reads EPEVTQTPSHQVTQMGQEVILRCVPISNHLYFYWYRQILGQKVEFLVSFYNNEISEKSEIFDDQFSVERPDGSNFTLKIRSTKLEDSAMYFCASRGQGSISNQPQHFGDGTRLSIL.

V usage is TRBV18 and J usage is TRBJ1-4; 10 bases fit TRBD1. Germline lookup yields CDR1 KGHSH and CDR2 LQKENI. Trimming cost V 3 bases and J 6 bases; bases outside gene matches: 1. This CDR3 is 14 amino acids long. For the CDR3, the DNA is TGTGCCAGCTCACCGGGGACAGGGGATGAAAAACTGTTTTTT. Translated: CASSPGTGDEKLFF. Together with reference TRBV18 and TRBJ1-4, the CDR3 gives the full variable domain: NAGVMQNPRHLVRRRGQEARLRCSPMKGHSHVYWYRQLPEEGLKFMVYLQKENIIDESGMPKERFSAEFPKEGPSILRIQQVVRGDSAAYFCASSPGTGDEKLFFGSGTQLSVL.

This clone was seen repeatedly, ten times or more. The chain couples TRBV20-1 to TRBJ2-7; TRBD2 agrees at 7 bases. The V segment lost 0 bases and the J segment 1 base; nucleotides outside the gene matches: 12. The V gene's germline CDR1 is DFQATT and CDR2 SNEGSKA (reference sequence). The CDR3 loop spans 17 amino acids. CDR3 in amino acids: CSARDLSAGILSYEQYF. In DNA form, the CDR3 reads TGCAGTGCTAGAGATCTCTCAGCGGGAATACTATCCTACGAGCAGTACTTC.

This chain joins TRBV11-2 and TRBJ2-7; D is ambiguous. The CDR3 covers 15 residues. Trimming pared 8 bases from V and 3 bases from J, leaving 20 bases between. Germline V CDR1 and CDR2: SGHAT, FQNNGV. The CDR3 sequence is CASSSIRQRDYEQYF. The CDR3 DNA is TGTGCCAGCTCCTCAATACGCCAGCGTGACTACGAGCAGTACTTC.

This clone occurred many times. Just one base apart from a much larger clone, this may be a read error. Other nucleotide sequences from this sample produce the same CDR3. The chain combines TRBV6-1 with TRBJ2-7, with 8 bases lining up with TRBD2. J was trimmed by 4 bases and V by 4 bases; bases with no gene match: 6. CDR1 and CDR2 from the germline V gene are MNHNS and SASEGT. The length of the CDR3 is 14 residues. The CDR3 DNA sequence: TGTGCCAGCAGTGGGGGGCTAGCGGGTTACGAGCAGTACTTC. Translation: CASSGGLAGYEQYF.

In its sample, this clone was seen many times. The chain is built from TRBV6-1 and TRBJ2-3, with 12 bases aligning to TRBD2. V dropped 2 bases and J dropped 4; count of bases not matched to a gene: 1. CDR1 and CDR2 from the germline V gene are MNHNS and SASEGT. The CDR3 loop spans 15 amino acids. The CDR3 sequence is CASSELAGGPDTQYF. The CDR3 bases are TGTGCCAGCAGTGAACTAGCGGGGGGGCCAGATACGCAGTATTTT.

This clone was picked up many times. The rearrangement links TRBV7-9 to TRBJ2-5; D is unresolved. CDR1 and CDR2 from the germline V gene are SEHNR and FQNEAQ (reference sequence). Trimming cost V 1 base and J 2 bases, with 17 bases left between them. This CDR3 comprises 17 residues. CDR3 bases: TGTGCCAGCAGCTTAGTGGTCACCACATCCTTGCAAGAGACCCAGTACTTC. It is translated as CASSLVVTTSLQETQYF.

This clone was detected many times. V and J are TRBV7-9 and TRBJ2-1; D is ambiguous. Germline-derived CDR1 and CDR2 are SEHNR and FQNEAQ (reference sequence). The V gene lost 0 bases and the J gene lost 7 bases, with 19 bases spanning the gap. This CDR3 has 17 amino acids. CDR3: CASSLALELQPDNEQFF. DNA of the CDR3: TGTGCCAGCAGCTTAGCGTTAGAGCTCCAACCAGATAATGAGCAGTTCTTC.

At least ten counts were recorded for this clone. The V and J genes are TRBV24-1 and TRBJ1-2; tentatively, D is TRBD1 (6 bases). The CDR3 runs to 14 residues. V lost 4 bases, J lost 8 bases, and 16 bases lay in between. Germline V gene data show CDR1 as KGHDR and CDR2 as SFDVKD. The CDR3 nucleotides read TGTGCCACCAGTGAGGGGGGGCGGCGCGAGGGCTACACCTTC. Its translation: CATSEGGRREGYTF.

V and J are TRBV30 and TRBJ1-2, with unresolved D. The CDR3 is 13 amino acids. Germline CDR1 and CDR2: GTSNPN and SVGIG (reference sequence). V was shortened by 2 bases and J by 7 bases, with 14 bases between the two germline ends. The CDR3 sequence is CAWSPVFEVGYTF. The CDR3 DNA follows: TGTGCCTGGAGTCCGGTATTTGAGGTTGGCTACACCTTC.

The gene calls are TRBV20-1 and TRBJ2-5, with 10 bases that match TRBD1. TRBJ2-1 explains the end of the DNA better; the J call may be wrong. This CDR3 comprises 14 residues. Germline V gene data show CDR1 as DFQATT and CDR2 as SNEGSKA (reference sequence). The CDR3 DNA reads as TGCAGTGCGCGGACAGGGGGCTCCTACAATGAGCAGTTCTTC. Residues: CSARTGGSYNEQFF.

This clone was detected many times. The V gene is TRBV4-1, the J gene TRBJ1-2; 7 nucleotides line up with TRBD1. There are 17 residues in the CDR3. Germline CDR1 and CDR2: MGHRA and YSYEKL. V trimming: 0 bases; J trimming: 6 bases; junction bases outside the gene matches: 13. The CDR3 DNA sequence: TGCGCCAGCAGCCAAGATTGGCCTGGGACAGATCATCATGGCTACACCTTC. The encoded protein is CASSQDWPGTDHHGYTF.

This clone appeared many times. The chain employs TRBV5-5 and TRBJ1-1; D is undetermined. The CDR3 has 13 amino acids. Germline V gives CDR1 SGHKS, CDR2 YYEKEE (reference sequence). Deletions cut 5 bases from V and 3 bases from J, with 11 bases between. DNA for the CDR3: TGTGCCAGCAGATTCAAGGTGCACACTGAAGCTTTCTTT. It yields the protein CASRFKVHTEAFF.

This clone was seen many times. The chain employs TRBV5-1 and TRBJ1-1; no reliable D call. V lost 3 bases, J lost 8 bases, and 11 bases lay in between. Germline values: CDR1 SGHRS, CDR2 YFSETQ. The CDR3 is 12 amino acids. Here the CDR3 DNA reads TGCGCCAGCAGCTCTTCTATGGGGGAAGCTTTCTTT. The encoded protein is CASSSSMGEAFF.

In this sample, this clone turned up once. The chain recombines TRBV3-1 with TRBJ2-7; D remains unclear. The V gene's germline CDR1 is LGHDT and CDR2 YNNKEL (reference sequence). CDR3 length: 13 residues. V lost 4 bases to trimming and J lost 3 bases, with 10 bases between them. CDR3 protein: CASSPPGLYEQYF. The CDR3 DNA reads TGTGCCAGCAGCCCCCCTGGGCTCTACGAGCAGTACTTC.

This clone was seen repeatedly, ten times or more. The rearrangement uses TRBV7-6 and TRBJ1-2, with 11 bases aligning to TRBD1. V gave up 5 bases and J gave up 3 bases; unmatched junction bases: 8. Germline CDR1 is SGHVS and CDR2 is FNYEAQ. CDR3 length equals 16 residues. The CDR3 reads CASSPGQGAFHYGYTF. CDR3 nucleotides: TGTGCCAGCAGCCCTGGACAGGGGGCATTTCACTATGGCTACACCTTC.

The gene calls are TRBV4-1 and TRBJ2-1; no firm D call. Germline V lookup: CDR1 MGHRA, CDR2 YSYEKL. V lost 0 bases and J lost 4, with 13 bases in between. This CDR3 has 16 amino acids. In nucleotides, the CDR3 is TGCGCCAGCAGCCAAGATCAGTCTGGATCGTACAATGAGCAGTTCTTC. Protein product: CASSQDQSGSYNEQFF.

The CDR3 reads CASSLQGPGNTIYF. The DNA for the CDR3 is TGCGCCAGCAGCTTGCAGGGGCCAGGAAACACCATATATTTT. The chain employs TRBV5-1 and TRBJ1-3; the D gene is possibly TRBD1 (6 bases). CDR3 length: 14 amino acids. CDR1 and CDR2 (germline): SGHRS, YFSETQ. The V gene lost 1 base and the J gene lost 4 bases, with 9 bases spanning the gap.

This clone was recorded at least ten times. The J gene is TRBJ2-7, the V gene TRBV29-1; weak D call: TRBD1 (6 bases). The CDR3 runs to 13 residues. Germline CDR1 and CDR2: SQVTM and ANQGSEA. Trimming shortened V by 6 bases and J by 6 bases, and 18 bases separated the two germline ends. This CDR3 reads CSVSYREPREQYF. CDR3 nucleotide sequence: TGCAGCGTCTCATACAGGGAGCCACGCGAGCAGTACTTC.